This is a list of T cell receptor beta chains from one sample in a study of vaccination and CD4 T cells after COVID-19. These receptors' antigens are unknown. TCRdb itself ran the PCR reads through MiXCR, one entry per CDR3 protein. The table includes roughly 10,000 distinct CDR3 sequences, 51% detected once. The sequencing input was CD4+ T cells from blood, cultured in vitro. These TCRs come from a human donor who had recovered from COVID-19. CDR3s include the opening cysteine and the closing phenylalanine or tryptophan. The size field is filled for only some rows; it gives once, few, many or a size class.

j_gene,abundance,v_gene,CDR3aa
TRBJ2-7,.,TRBV11-3,CASRDRSSYEQYF
TRBJ2-1,.,TRBV7-2,CASSFGAGTSGGVEQFF
TRBJ2-2,.,TRBV7-6,CASRKGVANTGELFF
TRBJ2-3,.,TRBV5-4,CASSLRVGVQVDTQYF
TRBJ1-3,.,TRBV12-3/TRBV12-4,CASSRPGRLKNTIYF
TRBJ2-1,few,TRBV18,CASSARDRGHGSSYNEQFF
TRBJ2-1,.,TRBV12-3/TRBV12-4,CASRISGGHEQFF
TRBJ2-2,few,TRBV2,CASSRRAPNTGELFF
TRBJ2-1,.,TRBV11-3,CASSLEGGDEQFF
TRBJ1-5,.,TRBV5-6,CASSLRLNSNQPQHF
TRBJ2-1,.,TRBV6-1,CASSRLAGTYSYNEQFF
TRBJ2-4,.,TRBV5-4,CASSLGTSGGPLAKNIQYF
TRBJ2-2,few,TRBV6-1,CASSQTRWDRGFTGELFF
TRBJ2-1,.,TRBV7-2,CASIRRPPAYNEQFF
TRBJ1-2,.,TRBV2,CASSETWSGLQARPYTF
TRBJ2-7,.,TRBV28,CASSPGTRTGPDYEQYF
TRBJ2-7,.,TRBV5-1,CASSLAGGTGAYEQYF
TRBJ2-3,.,TRBV12-3/TRBV12-4,CASRRSAGDTQYF
TRBJ1-4,few,TRBV7-9,CASSFAAGGFEKLFF
TRBJ2-3,.,TRBV24-1,CATSEQGGGTDTQYF
TRBJ1-6,.,TRBV30,CAWSPQGRATNSPLHF
TRBJ2-5,.,TRBV7-9,CASSLEHRTSGGETQYF
TRBJ2-3,.,TRBV5-1,CASSFTGTTDTQYF
TRBJ1-1,.,TRBV10-3,CAISARETEAFF
TRBJ1-1,.,TRBV30,CAWSVRGAGQGIMNTEAFF
TRBJ2-3,.,TRBV7-9,CASSPQGTSTDTQYF
TRBJ1-2,.,TRBV3-1,CASSQGYYYTF
TRBJ1-2,.,TRBV14,CASSLLPDWNYGYTF
TRBJ2-5,.,TRBV5-8,CASSLGTAQETQYF
TRBJ1-1,.,TRBV7-2,CASSLGMNTEAFF
TRBJ2-1,.,TRBV5-6,CASSFQGYNEQFF
TRBJ1-4,.,TRBV4-1,CASSQETRSVEKLFF
TRBJ2-1,.,TRBV20-1,CSASTSGGANEQFF
TRBJ1-1,once,TRBV30,CAWSVTPRSGDTEAFF
TRBJ1-1,.,TRBV3-1,CASSQVGGGTEAFF
TRBJ1-1,.,TRBV11-2,CASTPPTVIRNTEAFF
TRBJ2-3,few,TRBV18,CASSSGVGTDTQYF
TRBJ1-2,.,TRBV20-1,CSARDSRGVSGGYTF
TRBJ1-4,.,TRBV5-1,CASSPNSATNEKLFF
TRBJ2-2,.,TRBV6-2/TRBV6-3,CASSGTSGGAPNTGELFF
TRBJ1-2,few,TRBV30,CAWSVRGDGYTF
TRBJ1-1,few,TRBV6-1,CASSDNSLGGAEAFF
TRBJ2-5,.,TRBV7-2,CASSSRGQGMETQYF
TRBJ2-2,.,TRBV2,CASSEQGKRGELFF
TRBJ2-1,.,TRBV7-9,CASSLTENEQFF
TRBJ1-2,.,TRBV19,CTSSSPGRASVNTF
TRBJ1-1,.,TRBV12-3/TRBV12-4,CASSLPRGKAFF
TRBJ1-2,few,TRBV6-2/TRBV6-3,CASSSAPTGRTNYGYTF
TRBJ2-3,.,TRBV7-9,CASSRGERGTDTQYF
TRBJ2-2,few,TRBV7-9,CASSLELANTGELFF
TRBJ1-2,few,TRBV5-1,CASSPGGGGYTF
TRBJ1-2,few,TRBV29-1,CSVELGLTNYGYTF
TRBJ1-1,.,TRBV12-3/TRBV12-4,CASSLTGYTEAFF
TRBJ2-7,few,TRBV7-2,CASTMTSGGYEQYF
TRBJ2-7,once,TRBV18,CASSPGTANYEQYF
TRBJ2-4,.,TRBV6-1,CASSEANLAKNIQYF
TRBJ1-1,few,TRBV19,CASSITGTGNTEAFF
TRBJ1-2,.,TRBV5-6,CASTPGARANYGYTF
TRBJ1-6,.,TRBV30,CAWSKSRTGISSPLHF
TRBJ1-2,.,TRBV20-1,CSTRDSEHGYTF